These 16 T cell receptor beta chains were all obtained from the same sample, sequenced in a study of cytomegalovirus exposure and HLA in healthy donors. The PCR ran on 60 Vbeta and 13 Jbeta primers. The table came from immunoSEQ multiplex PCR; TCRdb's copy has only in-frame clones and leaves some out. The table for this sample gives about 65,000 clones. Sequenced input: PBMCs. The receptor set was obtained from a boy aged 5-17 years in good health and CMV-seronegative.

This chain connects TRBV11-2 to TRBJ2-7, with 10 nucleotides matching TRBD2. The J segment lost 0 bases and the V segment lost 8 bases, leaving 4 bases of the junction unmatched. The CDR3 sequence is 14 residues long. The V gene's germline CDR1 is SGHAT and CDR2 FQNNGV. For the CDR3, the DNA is TGTGCCAGCGCCACTAGCGGGACCTCCTACGAGCAGTACTTC. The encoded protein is CASATSGTSYEQYF. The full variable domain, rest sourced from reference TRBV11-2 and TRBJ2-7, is EAGVAQSPRYKIIEKRQSVAFWCNPISGHATLYWYQQILGQGPKLLIQFQNNGVVDDSQLPKDRFSAERLKGVDSTLKIQPAKLEDSAVYLCASATSGTSYEQYFGPGTRLTVT.

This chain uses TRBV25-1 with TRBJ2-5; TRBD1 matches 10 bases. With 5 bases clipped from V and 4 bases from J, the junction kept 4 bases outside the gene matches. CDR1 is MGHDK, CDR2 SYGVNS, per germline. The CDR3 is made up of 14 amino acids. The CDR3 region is CASSRQGASETQYF. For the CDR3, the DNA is TGTGCCAGCAGTAGACAGGGGGCTTCAGAGACCCAGTACTTC.

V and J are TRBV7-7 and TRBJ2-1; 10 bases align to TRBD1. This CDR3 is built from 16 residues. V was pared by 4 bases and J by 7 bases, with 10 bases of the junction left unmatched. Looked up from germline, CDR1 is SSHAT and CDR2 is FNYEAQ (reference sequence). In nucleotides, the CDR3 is TGTGCCAGCAGCTCCGGGACAGGGGTGTCTGCGAATGAGCAGTTCTTC. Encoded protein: CASSSGTGVSANEQFF.

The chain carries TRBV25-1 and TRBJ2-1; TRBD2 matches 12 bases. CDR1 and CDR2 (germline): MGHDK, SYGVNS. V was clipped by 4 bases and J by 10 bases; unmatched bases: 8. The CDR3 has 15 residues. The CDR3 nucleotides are TGTGCCAGCAGTGTAGCGCTAGCGGGAGGGAGGGAGCAGTTCTTC. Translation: CASSVALAGGREQFF.

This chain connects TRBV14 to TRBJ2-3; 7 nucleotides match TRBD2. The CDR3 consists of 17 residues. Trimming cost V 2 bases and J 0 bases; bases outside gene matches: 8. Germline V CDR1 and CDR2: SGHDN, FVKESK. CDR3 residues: CASSQRPGGYSTDTQYF. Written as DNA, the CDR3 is TGTGCCAGCAGCCAACGCCCGGGAGGATACAGCACAGATACGCAGTATTTT.

CDR3 region: CASSHRTGRSDNEQFF. The DNA of the CDR3 is TGTGCCAGCAGCCACAGAACAGGTAGATCTGACAATGAGCAGTTCTTC. The rearrangement uses TRBV14 and TRBJ2-1; tentative D call: TRBD1 (5 bases). V lost 3 bases and J 5 bases, leaving 17 bases between the germline ends. The CDR3 has 16 amino acids. Germline V lookup: CDR1 SGHDN, CDR2 FVKESK.

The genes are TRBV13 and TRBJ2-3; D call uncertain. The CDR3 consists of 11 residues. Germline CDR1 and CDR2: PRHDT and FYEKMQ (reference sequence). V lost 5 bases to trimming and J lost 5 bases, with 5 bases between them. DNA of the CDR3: TGTGCCAGCAGCCCCAAAGATACGCAGTATTTT. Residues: CASSPKDTQYF.

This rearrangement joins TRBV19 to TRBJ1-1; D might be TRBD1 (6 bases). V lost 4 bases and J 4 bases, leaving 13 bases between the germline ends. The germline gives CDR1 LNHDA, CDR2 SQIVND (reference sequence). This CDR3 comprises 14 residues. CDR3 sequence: CASSTNRDRTEAFF. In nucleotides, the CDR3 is TGTGCCAGTAGTACCAACAGGGATCGCACTGAAGCTTTCTTT.

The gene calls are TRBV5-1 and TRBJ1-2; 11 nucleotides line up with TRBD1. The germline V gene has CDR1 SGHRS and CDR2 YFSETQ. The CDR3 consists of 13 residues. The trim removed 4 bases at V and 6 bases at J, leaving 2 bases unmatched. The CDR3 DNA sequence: TGCGCCAGCAGCGGGACAGGGGGGAATGGCTACACCTTC. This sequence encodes CASSGTGGNGYTF.

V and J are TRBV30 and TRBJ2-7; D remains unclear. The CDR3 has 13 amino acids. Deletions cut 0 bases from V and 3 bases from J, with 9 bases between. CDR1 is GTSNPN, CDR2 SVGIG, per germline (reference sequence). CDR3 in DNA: TGTGCCTGGAGTGTATCGGCAGGCTACGAGCAGTACTTC. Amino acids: CAWSVSAGYEQYF.

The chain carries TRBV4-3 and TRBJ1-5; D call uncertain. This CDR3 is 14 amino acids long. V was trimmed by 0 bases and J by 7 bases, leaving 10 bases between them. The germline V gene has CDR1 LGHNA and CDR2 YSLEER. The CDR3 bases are TGCGCCAGCAGCCAAGACAGTGGGCAACAGCCCCAGCATTTT. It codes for CASSQDSGQQPQHF.

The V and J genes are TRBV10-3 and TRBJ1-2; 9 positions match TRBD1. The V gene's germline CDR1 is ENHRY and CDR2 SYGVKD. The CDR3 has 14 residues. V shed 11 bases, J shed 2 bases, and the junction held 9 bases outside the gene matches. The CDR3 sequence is CASSGTGLNYGYTF. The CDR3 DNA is TGTGCCTCTTCCGGGACAGGGTTGAACTATGGCTACACCTTC.

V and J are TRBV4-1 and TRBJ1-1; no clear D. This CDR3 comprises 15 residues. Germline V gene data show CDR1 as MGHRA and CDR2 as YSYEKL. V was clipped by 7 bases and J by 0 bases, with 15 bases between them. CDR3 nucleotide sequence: TGCGCCAGCACCCACGAGTCCGCGCTGAACACTGAAGCTTTCTTT. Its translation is CASTHESALNTEAFF.

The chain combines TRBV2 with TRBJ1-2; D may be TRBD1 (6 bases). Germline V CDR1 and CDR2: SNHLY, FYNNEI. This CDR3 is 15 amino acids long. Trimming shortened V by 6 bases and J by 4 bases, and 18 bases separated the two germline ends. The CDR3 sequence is CASRSSNRALYGYTF. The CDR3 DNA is TGTGCCAGCAGGAGCTCAAACAGGGCGCTCTATGGCTACACCTTC.

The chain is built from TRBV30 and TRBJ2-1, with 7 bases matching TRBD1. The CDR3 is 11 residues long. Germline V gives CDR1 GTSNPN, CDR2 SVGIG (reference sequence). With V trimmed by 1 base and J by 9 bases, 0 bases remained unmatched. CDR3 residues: CAWSEGAEQFF. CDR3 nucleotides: TGTGCCTGGAGTGAGGGGGCTGAGCAGTTCTTC.

In nucleotides, the CDR3 is TGTGCCTGGAGTCGGTCCGGAGGTGCCACAGATACGCAGTATTTT. Translating it yields CAWSRSGGATDTQYF. The chain combines TRBV30 with TRBJ2-3; the D gene is possibly TRBD2 (5 bases). From germline, CDR1 is GTSNPN and CDR2 SVGIG (reference sequence). Trimming left V 2 bases short and J 2 bases short, with 14 bases between. The CDR3 contains 15 residues.